The 17 T cell receptor beta chains below all came from one sample that was sequenced in a study of blood T cell repertoires in COVID-19. Measured with immunoSEQ multiplex PCR; TCRdb has only the in-frame clones, and not every one. Of approximately 170,000 clones in the sample, about 85% are singletons; the top ten hold about 6.9%. Source material: peripheral blood. These receptors were obtained from an elderly man with COVID-19, enrolled during active disease.

This clone occurred once. The J gene is TRBJ2-5, the V gene TRBV9; 8 nucleotides line up with TRBD1. With V trimmed by 3 bases and J by 5 bases, 9 bases remained unmatched. Germline CDR1 and CDR2: SGDLS and YYNGEE. This CDR3 spans 15 amino acids. CDR3 DNA sequence: TGTGCCAGCAGCGACAGGCAGGGGGCGGGGGAGACCCAGTACTTC. Its translation: CASSDRQGAGETQYF.

The DNA of the CDR3 is TGCGCCAGCAGCTTGGAGGGGCGCCAGGCCTCCTACGAGCAGTACTTC. It is translated as CASSLEGRQASYEQYF. The genes are TRBV5-1 and TRBJ2-7, with a tentative D call TRBD1 (5 bases). Trimming cost V 0 bases and J 0 bases, with 13 bases left between them. CDR1 is SGHRS, CDR2 YFSETQ, per germline. The length of the CDR3 is 16 residues.

This chain uses TRBV7-2 with TRBJ1-1, with D possibly matching TRBD1 (5 bases). Germline lookup yields CDR1 SGHTA and CDR2 FQGNSA. CDR3 length equals 13 residues. V was cut by 5 bases and J by 2 bases, with 9 bases left in between. The CDR3 is CASSEGTNTEAFF. CDR3 bases: TGTGCCAGCAGCGAAGGGACTAACACTGAAGCTTTCTTT. Drawing the rest from reference TRBV7-2 and TRBJ1-1, the complete variable domain is GAGVSQSPSNKVTEKGKDVELRCDPISGHTALYWYRQSLGQGLEFLIYFQGNSAPDKSGLPSDRFSAERTGGSVSTLTIQRTQQEDSAVYLCASSEGTNTEAFFGQGTRLTVV.

The chain is built from TRBV28 and TRBJ1-2; 10 bases map to TRBD1. Germline V gene lookup returns CDR1 MDHEN and CDR2 SYDVKM. The CDR3 is 16 amino acids. V lost 3 bases, J lost 0 bases, and 4 bases stayed unmatched. The CDR3 reads CASSFLGQGSNYGYTF. The CDR3, as DNA: TGTGCCAGCAGTTTTTTGGGACAGGGGTCTAACTATGGCTACACCTTC.

This clone has only one observation. This chain joins TRBV18 and TRBJ1-1; 8 nucleotides match TRBD1. This CDR3 is built from 13 residues. V was pared by 6 bases and J by 5 bases, with 5 bases of the junction left unmatched. Germline lookup yields CDR1 KGHSH and CDR2 LQKENI. CDR3 DNA: TGTGCCAGCTCCCCGACAGGGGTTACTGAAGCTTTCTTT. It yields the protein CASSPTGVTEAFF.

The genes are TRBV10-3 and TRBJ1-5; D gene unclear. The V end was cut by 6 bases, the J end by 0 bases, with 6 bases between. The CDR3 runs 13 residues. From germline, CDR1 is ENHRY and CDR2 SYGVKD. CDR3 loop: CAISQNSNQPQHF. The CDR3 DNA reads TGTGCCATCAGCCAAAATAGCAATCAGCCCCAGCATTTT.

The V and J genes are TRBV10-3 and TRBJ1-5; TRBD1 is a possible D gene (5 bases). Trimming took off 6 bases at V and 5 bases at J, with 11 bases between the two ends. CDR3 length: 13 amino acids. CDR1 is ENHRY, CDR2 SYGVKD, per germline. The CDR3 loop is CAISPGWDQPQHF. In DNA form, the CDR3 reads TGTGCCATCAGCCCAGGGTGGGATCAGCCCCAGCATTTT.

V is TRBV4-1 and J is TRBJ2-2, with D unresolved. Per the germline V gene, CDR1 is MGHRA and CDR2 is YSYEKL. Trimming removed 0 bases from V and 0 bases from J, with 14 bases in between. This CDR3 contains 18 residues. The CDR3 loop is CASSQDKIFTANTGELFF. CDR3 DNA: TGCGCCAGCAGCCAAGATAAGATCTTTACAGCGAACACCGGGGAGCTGTTTTTT.

J is TRBJ2-5 and V is TRBV9; 11 positions agree with TRBD2. The CDR3 sequence is 15 residues long. V lost 5 bases to trimming and J lost 1 base; unmatched junction nucleotides: 4. The germline gives CDR1 SGDLS, CDR2 YYNGEE. The CDR3 region has the DNA TGTGCCAGCAGTGTACTAGCGGGGGTCCAAGAGACCCAGTACTTC. It is translated as CASSVLAGVQETQYF. Filled out from reference TRBV9 and TRBJ2-5, the complete variable domain reads DSGVTQTPKHLITATGQRVTLRCSPRSGDLSVYWYQQSLDQGLQFLIQYYNGEERAKGNILERFSAQQFPDLHSELNLSSLELGDSALYFCASSVLAGVQETQYFGPGTRLLVL.

This chain connects TRBV28 to TRBJ1-6; the match to TRBD1 covers 8 bases. V shed 6 bases and J 2 bases; nucleotides not matched to a gene: 12. This CDR3 contains 18 residues. Germline loops: CDR1 MDHEN, CDR2 SYDVKM. This CDR3 is CASRRGRGRLAYNSPLHF. CDR3 in DNA: TGTGCCAGCAGGAGGGGCAGGGGGCGCCTAGCCTATAATTCACCCCTCCACTTT.

V is TRBV19 and J is TRBJ1-5; weak D call: TRBD1 (6 bases). Trimming stripped 3 bases from V and 2 bases from J, with 11 bases between. Germline CDR1 and CDR2: LNHDA and SQIVND (reference sequence). The CDR3 runs to 15 residues. The CDR3 sequence is CASSMGTYRNQPQHF. The CDR3 DNA sequence: TGTGCCAGTAGTATGGGGACATATCGCAATCAGCCCCAGCATTTT.

The rearrangement links TRBV7-8 to TRBJ1-5; D uncertain. Germline V gene data show CDR1 as SGHVS and CDR2 as FQNEAQ. Trimming shortened V by 1 base and J by 6 bases, and 7 bases separated the two germline ends. The CDR3 loop spans 13 amino acids. The CDR3 region is CASSLVMSQPQHF. The DNA of the CDR3 is TGTGCCAGCAGCTTAGTTATGAGTCAGCCCCAGCATTTT.

The CDR3 spells CASSQGDFYGYTF. The CDR3 bases are TGTGCCAGCTCCCAAGGGGATTTCTATGGCTACACCTTC. The V and J genes are TRBV18 and TRBJ1-2, with a weak D call TRBD1 (5 bases). There are 13 residues in the CDR3. From germline, CDR1 is KGHSH and CDR2 LQKENI. V shed 6 bases and J shed 4 bases, with 12 bases lying between them.

The chain links TRBV2 to TRBJ2-5; 7 nucleotides align to TRBD2. This CDR3 is 19 amino acids long. Germline CDR1 reads SNHLY; CDR2 reads FYNNEI. V was pared by 5 bases and J by 2 bases, with 20 bases of the junction left unmatched. The CDR3 spells CASSFPFGVASGGQETQYF. CDR3 in DNA: TGTGCCAGCAGTTTTCCATTCGGGGTGGCTTCGGGAGGACAAGAGACCCAGTACTTC.

The CDR3 loop reads CSVEGDNSGNTIYF. DNA for the CDR3: TGCAGCGTTGAAGGGGACAACTCTGGAAACACCATATATTTT. The V and J genes are TRBV29-1 and TRBJ1-3; a weak D match, TRBD1 (6 bases). The CDR3 covers 14 residues. V lost 1 base, J lost 0 bases, and 7 bases lay in between. The germline CDR1 and CDR2 sequences are SQVTM and ANQGSEA.

V usage is TRBV7-3 and J usage is TRBJ2-1, with 9 bases that match TRBD2. CDR1 is SGHTA, CDR2 FQGTGA, per germline. CDR3 length: 18 residues. Trimming removed 4 bases from V and 2 bases from J; junction bases left unmatched: 12. The CDR3 coding sequence is TGTGCCAGCAGCTACGCCGGAGGTAGCGGGGGAGCCTACAATGAGCAGTTCTTC. Protein product: CASSYAGGSGGAYNEQFF.

CDR3 DNA sequence: TGTGCCAGCGCCAGGGTAGATCAGCCCCAGCATTTT. Amino acids: CASARVDQPQHF. This rearrangement joins TRBV6-6 to TRBJ1-5, with D perhaps TRBD1 (5 bases). Trimming took off 8 bases at V and 5 bases at J, with 10 bases between the two ends. This CDR3 is built from 12 residues. Per germline, CDR1 MNHNY and CDR2 SVGAGI (reference sequence).